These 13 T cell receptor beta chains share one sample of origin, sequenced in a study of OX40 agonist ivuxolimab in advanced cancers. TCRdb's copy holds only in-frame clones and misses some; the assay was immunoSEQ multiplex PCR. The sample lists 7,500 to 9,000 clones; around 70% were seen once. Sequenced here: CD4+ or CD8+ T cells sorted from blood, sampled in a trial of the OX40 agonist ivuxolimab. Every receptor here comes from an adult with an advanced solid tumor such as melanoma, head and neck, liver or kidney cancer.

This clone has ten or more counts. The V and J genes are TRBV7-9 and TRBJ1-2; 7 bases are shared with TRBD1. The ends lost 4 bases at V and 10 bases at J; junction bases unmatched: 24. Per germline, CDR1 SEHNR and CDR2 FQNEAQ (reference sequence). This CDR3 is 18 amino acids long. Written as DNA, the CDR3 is TGTGCCAGCAGCTCCCTCCAGTCCTCAGGGGGGGACGGAGGAGTCTACACCTTC. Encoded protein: CASSSLQSSGGDGGVYTF.

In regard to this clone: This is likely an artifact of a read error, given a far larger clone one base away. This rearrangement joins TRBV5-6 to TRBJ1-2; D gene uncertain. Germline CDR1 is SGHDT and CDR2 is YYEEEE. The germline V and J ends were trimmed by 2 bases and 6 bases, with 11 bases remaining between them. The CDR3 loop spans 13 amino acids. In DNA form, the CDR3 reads TGTGCCAGCAGCTTCGACACGACACATGGCTACACCTTC. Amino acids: CASSFDTTHGYTF. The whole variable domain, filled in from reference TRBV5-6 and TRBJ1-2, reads DAGVTQSPTHLIKTRGQQVTLRCSPKSGHDTVSWYQQALGQGPQFIFQYYEEEERQRGNFPDRFSGHQFPNYSSELNVNALLLGDSALYLCASSFDTTHGYTFGSGTRLTVV.

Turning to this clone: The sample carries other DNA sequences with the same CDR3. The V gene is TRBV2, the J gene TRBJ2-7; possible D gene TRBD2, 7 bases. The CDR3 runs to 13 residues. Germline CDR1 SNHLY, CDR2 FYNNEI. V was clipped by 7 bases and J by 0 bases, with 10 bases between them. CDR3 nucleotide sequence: TGTGCCAGCATGGGGGGGGCCTCCTACGAGCAGTACTTC. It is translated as CASMGGASYEQYF.

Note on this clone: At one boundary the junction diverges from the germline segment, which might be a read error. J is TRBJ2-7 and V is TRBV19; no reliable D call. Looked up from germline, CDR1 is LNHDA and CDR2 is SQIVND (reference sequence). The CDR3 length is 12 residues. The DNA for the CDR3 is TGTGCCAATAGTCTTTGGGGATACGAGCAGTACTTC. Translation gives CANSLWGYEQYF.

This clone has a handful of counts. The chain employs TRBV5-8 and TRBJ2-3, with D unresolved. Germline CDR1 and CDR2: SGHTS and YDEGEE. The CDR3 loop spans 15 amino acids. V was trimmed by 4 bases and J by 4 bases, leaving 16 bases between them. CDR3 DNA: TGTGCCAGCAGCAGGGCGTGGGGTGAGGCAGATACGCAGTATTTT. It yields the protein CASSRAWGEADTQYF.

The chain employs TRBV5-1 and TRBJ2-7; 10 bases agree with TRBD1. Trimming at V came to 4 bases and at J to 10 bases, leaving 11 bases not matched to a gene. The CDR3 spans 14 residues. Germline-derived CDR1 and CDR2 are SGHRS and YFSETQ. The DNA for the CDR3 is TGCGCCAGCAGCGGACAGGGGGAGGGGCCTGGACAGTACTTC. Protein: CASSGQGEGPGQYF. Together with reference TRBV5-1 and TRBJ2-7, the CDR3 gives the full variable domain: KAGVTQTPRYLIKTRGQQVTLSCSPISGHRSVSWYQQTPGQGLQFLFEYFSETQRNKGNFPGRFSGRQFSNSRSEMNVSTLELGDSALYLCASSGQGEGPGQYFGPGTRLTVT.

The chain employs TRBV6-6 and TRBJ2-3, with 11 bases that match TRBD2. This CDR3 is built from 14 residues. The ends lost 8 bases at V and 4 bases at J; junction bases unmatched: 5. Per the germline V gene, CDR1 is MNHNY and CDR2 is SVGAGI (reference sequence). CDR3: CASSWTSGSDTQYF. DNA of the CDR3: TGTGCCAGCTCGTGGACTAGCGGGTCAGATACGCAGTATTTT.

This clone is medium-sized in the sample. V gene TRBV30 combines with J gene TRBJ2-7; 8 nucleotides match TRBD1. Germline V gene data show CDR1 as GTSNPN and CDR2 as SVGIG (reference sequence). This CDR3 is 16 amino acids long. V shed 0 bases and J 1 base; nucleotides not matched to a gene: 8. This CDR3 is CAWSVLIGQGSYEQYF. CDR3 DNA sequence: TGTGCCTGGAGTGTACTAATAGGACAGGGTTCCTACGAGCAGTACTTC. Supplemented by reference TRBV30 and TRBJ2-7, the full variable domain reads SQTIHQWPATLVQPVGSPLSLECTVEGTSNPNLYWYRQAAGRGLQLLFYSVGIGQISSEVPQNLSASRPQDRQFILSSKKLLLSDSGFYLCAWSVLIGQGSYEQYFGPGTRLTVT.

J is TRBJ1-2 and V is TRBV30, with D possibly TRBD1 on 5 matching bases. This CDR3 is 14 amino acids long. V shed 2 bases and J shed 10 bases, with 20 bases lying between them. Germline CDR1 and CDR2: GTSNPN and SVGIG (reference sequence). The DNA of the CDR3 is TGTGCCTGGAGTCCCATTATGTCCGGGGGGGACTACACCTTC. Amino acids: CAWSPIMSGGDYTF.

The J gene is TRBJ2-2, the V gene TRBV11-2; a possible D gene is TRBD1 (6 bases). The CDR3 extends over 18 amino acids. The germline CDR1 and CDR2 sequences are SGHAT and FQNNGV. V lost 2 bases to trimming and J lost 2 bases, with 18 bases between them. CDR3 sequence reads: CASSLNMRTGGNTGELFF. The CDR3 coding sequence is TGTGCCAGCAGCTTAAACATGAGGACTGGGGGCAACACCGGGGAGCTGTTTTTT.

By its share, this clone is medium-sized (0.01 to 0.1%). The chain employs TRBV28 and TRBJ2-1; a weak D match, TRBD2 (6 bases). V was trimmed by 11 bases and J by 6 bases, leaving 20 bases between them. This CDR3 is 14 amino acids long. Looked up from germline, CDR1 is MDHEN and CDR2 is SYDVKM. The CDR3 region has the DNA TGTGCCGTCCTACGGGACTCCCAGGTCAATGAGCAGTTCTTC. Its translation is CAVLRDSQVNEQFF. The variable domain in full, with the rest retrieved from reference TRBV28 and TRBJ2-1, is DVKVTQSSRYLVKRTGEKVFLECVQDMDHENMFWYRQDPGLGLRLIYFSYDVKMKEKGDIPEGYSVSREKKERFSLILESASTNQTSMYLCAVLRDSQVNEQFFGPGTRLTVL.

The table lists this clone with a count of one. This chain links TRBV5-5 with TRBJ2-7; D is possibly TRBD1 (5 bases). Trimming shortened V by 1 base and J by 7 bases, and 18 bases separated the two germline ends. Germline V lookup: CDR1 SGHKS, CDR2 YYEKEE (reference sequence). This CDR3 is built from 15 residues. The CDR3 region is CASSLPPGSYVEQYF. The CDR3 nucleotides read TGTGCCAGCAGCTTGCCGCCAGGGTCCTACGTGGAGCAGTACTTC. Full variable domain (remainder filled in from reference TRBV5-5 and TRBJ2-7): DAGVTQSPTHLIKTRGQQVTLRCSPISGHKSVSWYQQVLGQGPQFIFQYYEKEERGRGNFPDRFSARQFPNYSSELNVNALLLGDSALYLCASSLPPGSYVEQYFGPGTRLTVT.

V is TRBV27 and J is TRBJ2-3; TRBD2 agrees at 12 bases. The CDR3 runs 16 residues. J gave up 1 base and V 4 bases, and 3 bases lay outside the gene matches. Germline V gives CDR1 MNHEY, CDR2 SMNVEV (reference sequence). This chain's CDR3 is CASSSGLAGGTDTQYF. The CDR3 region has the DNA TGTGCCAGCAGTTCGGGACTAGCGGGCGGCACAGATACGCAGTATTTT.